The 13 T cell receptor beta chains presented below share a single source sample, sequenced in a study of T cell responses to AZD1222 COVID-19 vaccine. Method: immunoSEQ multiplex PCR; TCRdb's copy keeps in-frame clones and lacks some. The table includes some 160,000 clones, about nine tenths detected once. The sequencing used peripheral blood, collected 28 days after the second AZD1222 dose. The receptors come from an adult who received the AZD1222 COVID-19 vaccine.

The gene calls are TRBV6-6 and TRBJ2-2; perhaps TRBD2 as D (5 bases). The V end was cut by 0 bases, the J end by 4 bases, with 12 bases between. This CDR3 is built from 16 residues. The germline V gene has CDR1 MNHNY and CDR2 SVGAGI (reference sequence). This chain's CDR3 is CASSYSRERGTGELFF. For the CDR3, the DNA is TGTGCCAGCAGTTACTCGAGGGAGCGCGGCACCGGGGAGCTGTTTTTT.

This CDR3 reads CASHDFRSEAFF. The DNA of the CDR3 is TGCGCCAGTCACGATTTTAGGTCTGAAGCTTTCTTT. This chain joins TRBV10-2 and TRBJ1-1; D remains unclear. The CDR3 extends over 12 amino acids. Trimming shortened V by 9 bases and J by 6 bases, and 14 bases separated the two germline ends. CDR1 and CDR2 (germline): WSHSY, SAAADI.

The rearrangement joins TRBV19 to TRBJ1-1, with unresolved D. Germline CDR1 LNHDA, CDR2 SQIVND (reference sequence). V was cut by 7 bases and J by 8 bases, with 14 bases left in between. There are 12 residues in the CDR3. CDR3 in DNA: TGTGCCAGTACCGGGTTGGAGGCAGAAGCTTTCTTT. Protein product: CASTGLEAEAFF.

This chain links TRBV5-1 with TRBJ2-7; 7 bases agree with TRBD2. Germline CDR1 reads SGHRS; CDR2 reads YFSETQ. The junction had 12 bases not matched to a gene; V was cut back by 6 bases and J by 0 bases. This CDR3 has 16 residues. The chain's CDR3 is CASTFGEGKSSYEQYF. The CDR3 bases are TGCGCCAGCACCTTCGGGGAGGGGAAGAGCTCCTACGAGCAGTACTTC. Together with reference TRBV5-1 and TRBJ2-7, the CDR3 gives the full variable domain: KAGVTQTPRYLIKTRGQQVTLSCSPISGHRSVSWYQQTPGQGLQFLFEYFSETQRNKGNFPGRFSGRQFSNSRSEMNVSTLELGDSALYLCASTFGEGKSSYEQYFGPGTRLTVT.

The chain joins TRBV19 to TRBJ1-2, with D possibly TRBD1 on 5 matching bases. Germline CDR1 reads LNHDA; CDR2 reads SQIVND (reference sequence). Trimming removed 3 bases at V and 6 bases at J, with 17 bases between. This CDR3 region has 15 residues. In DNA, the CDR3 is TGTGCCAGTAGTATCACGGGGGACTCAGGACATGGCTACACCTTC. Protein product: CASSITGDSGHGYTF.

This clone was seen only a few times. The chain joins TRBV19 to TRBJ1-1; 8 nucleotides agree with TRBD1. V lost 6 bases and J lost 6; bases outside the gene matches: 18. The CDR3 sequence is 17 residues long. CDR1 is LNHDA and CDR2 is SQIVND in the germline V gene (reference sequence). In DNA form, the CDR3 reads TGTGCCAGTAGAAAGACAGGGGTTGCCCTCAAGGTCCCTGAAGCTTTCTTT. This gives the protein CASRKTGVALKVPEAFF. The entire variable domain, with the rest obtained from reference TRBV19 and TRBJ1-1, is as follows: DGGITQSPKYLFRKEGQNVTLSCEQNLNHDAMYWYRQDPGQGLRLIYYSQIVNDFQKGDIAEGYSVSREKKESFPLTVTSAQKNPTAFYLCASRKTGVALKVPEAFFGQGTRLTVV.

This chain joins TRBV18 and TRBJ1-6, with 8 bases that match TRBD1. The CDR3 loop spans 14 amino acids. The germline V gene has CDR1 KGHSH and CDR2 LQKENI. V gave up 4 bases and J gave up 10 bases; unmatched junction bases: 6. The CDR3 sequence: CASSQDREGSPLHF. In nucleotides, the CDR3 is TGTGCCAGCTCACAGGACAGGGAAGGATCACCCCTCCACTTT.

The chain carries TRBV3-1 (or the pseudogene TRBV3-2) and TRBJ2-1; 11 bases fit TRBD2. This CDR3 region has 19 residues. The V gene end was trimmed by 1 base and the J gene end by 3 bases; junction bases not matched to a gene: 11. Germline CDR1 LGHDT, CDR2 YNNKEL (reference sequence). CDR3 nucleotide sequence: TGTGCCAGCAGCCAAGGTGGCCTAGCGGGAGGAAACTTCTACAATGAGCAGTTCTTC. Translating it yields CASSQGGLAGGNFYNEQFF.

Worth noting for this clone: Additional DNA sequences in this sample encode the identical CDR3. The chain combines TRBV3-1 (or the pseudogene TRBV3-2) with TRBJ2-5; D gene unclear. The length of the CDR3 is 11 residues. V lost 3 bases and J 5 bases, leaving 4 bases between the germline ends. CDR1 and CDR2 from the germline V gene are LGHDT and YNNKEL (reference sequence). CDR3 nucleotide sequence: TGTGCCAGCAGCCAGGGCGAGACCCAGTACTTC. This encodes CASSQGETQYF.

This chain uses TRBV15 with TRBJ1-1; D not certain. The CDR3 is 12 amino acids. Trimming shortened V by 5 bases and J by 5 bases, and 9 bases separated the two germline ends. Germline V lookup: CDR1 LNHNV, CDR2 YYDKDF (reference sequence). The CDR3 DNA is TGTGCCACCAGCTCCGGGTCGACTGAAGCTTTCTTT. This translates into CATSSGSTEAFF. Full variable domain (remainder filled in from reference TRBV15 and TRBJ1-1): DAMVIQNPRYQVTQFGKPVTLSCSQTLNHNVMYWYQQKSSQAPKLLFHYYDKDFNNEADTPDNFQSRRPNTSFCFLDIRSPGLGDTAMYLCATSSGSTEAFFGQGTRLTVV.

The chain carries TRBV6-5 and TRBJ1-1; the match to TRBD1 covers 8 bases. The CDR3 is 13 residues long. Germline trimming cut 9 bases from V and 4 bases from J; bases unmatched to any gene: 7. Germline V gene lookup returns CDR1 MNHEY and CDR2 SVGAGI. CDR3 protein: CASQLQGGTEAFF. CDR3 DNA: TGTGCCAGTCAACTACAGGGGGGCACTGAAGCTTTCTTT.

The chain has TRBV5-1 and TRBJ1-6, with D hard to call. The ends were cut back, 2 bases at V and 8 bases at J, with 14 bases in the middle. CDR3 size: 15 residues. CDR1 and CDR2 from the germline V gene are SGHRS and YFSETQ. The CDR3, as DNA: TGCGCCAGCAGCTTCCGGGGAGGCGGGGATTCACCCCTCCACTTT. Amino acids: CASSFRGGGDSPLHF.

This clone has a single count. V gene TRBV7-8 combines with J gene TRBJ1-5, with D possibly TRBD1 on 5 matching bases. Between the trimmed V and J ends, which lost 4 bases and 2 bases, there was a span of 15 bases. The CDR3 spans 16 residues. The germline gives CDR1 SGHVS, CDR2 FQNEAQ. The chain's CDR3 is CASSSYLDSRNQPQHF. The DNA for the CDR3 is TGTGCCAGCAGCTCTTACCTCGACAGTCGCAATCAGCCCCAGCATTTT.